The text below deals with one T cell receptor beta chain. This entry belongs to a study of blood T cell repertoires in COVID-19. As for the study in general: The United States, Italy and Spain supplied acute and convalescent COVID-19 samples. Nucleic acid was either cDNA or gDNA, and it came from T cells, B-cell-depleted T cells, or PBMCs.

The authors' processing: Reference gene primer amplification gave nucleated cell count estimates. TCRdb's copy holds only in-frame clones and misses some; the assay was immunoSEQ multiplex PCR. That table supplies the V and J calls and clone size; D and trimming were determined from the DNA. The table lists about 110,000 clones, 70% to 85% of them singletons. Germline lookup yields CDR1 KGHDR and CDR2 SFDVKD. V was shortened by 3 bases and J by 9 bases, with 23 bases between the two germline ends. The CDR3 contains 17 residues. Sequenced input: peripheral blood. The rearrangement joins TRBV24-1 to TRBJ2-1, with D possibly matching TRBD2 (6 bases). The receptor was derived from a woman in her thirties or forties with acute or convalescent COVID-19. The CDR3 nucleotides are TGTGCCACCAGTGATCCAATAGCGGAGACGGAAGACGGTGAGCAGTTCTTC. It is translated as CATSDPIAETEDGEQFF.